Listed below are T cell receptor beta chains from one sample, sequenced in a study of shared clonotypes between healthy human individuals. Here immunoSEQ multiplex PCR was the method, and the copy in TCRdb shows in-frame clones only, minus some. The top ten hold less than 15% of the sample, which has roughly 480,000 clones, 65% to 80% seen once. Sequencing used PBMCs. Source of these receptors: a woman between 40 and 50 years old in good health. Some clones in this sample may be carry-over from other donors' samples. Both conserved end residues are part of each CDR3. A D gene is named only where the DNA matches it firmly.

CDR3: CASSPQGARDQPQHF
V: TRBV18
D: TRBD1

CDR3: CASSLTARGSYNEQFF
V: TRBV7-7
D: NA

CDR3: CAGSSGSYPQYF
V: TRBV7-2
D: NA

CDR3: CASIRGFEQFF
V: TRBV6-5
D: NA

CDR3: CASSRGSGAYEQYF
V: TRBV4-3
D: TRBD2

CDR3: CASRPSSYNEQFF
V: TRBV28
D: NA

CDR3: CASSPQAWGAGGYTF
V: TRBV18
D: NA

CDR3: CASSERDYGYTF
V: TRBV10-2
D: NA

CDR3: CASSIVGGNTGELFF
V: TRBV19
D: NA

CDR3: CAIRGSAGSYNEQFF
V: TRBV10-3
D: NA

CDR3: CASSLGGDRGLQPQHF
V: TRBV7-9
D: TRBD1

CDR3: CASSSRDRAFYEQYF
V: TRBV7-8
D: TRBD1

CDR3: CASSQSLAGVNEQFF
V: TRBV4-3
D: TRBD2

CDR3: CASSAPGQVYTGELFF
V: TRBV11-2
D: TRBD1

CDR3: CASSLAGDVYEQYF
V: TRBV5-1
D: NA

CDR3: CASSMGRWVDQPQHF
V: TRBV19
D: NA

CDR3: CASSIRTLNTEAFF
V: TRBV19
D: NA

CDR3: CSVEVDQNAYEQYF
V: TRBV29-1
D: NA

CDR3: CASHPTSPYTDTQYF
V: TRBV5-1
D: TRBD2

CDR3: CSVEDQEGKVTQYF
V: TRBV29-1
D: NA

CDR3: CASSQGTDNQPQHF
V: TRBV4-1
D: NA

CDR3: CASSPVRAPHEQFF
V: TRBV11-3
D: NA

CDR3: CASSLAKRELDNEQFF
V: TRBV5-1
D: TRBD2

CDR3: CSFRDRDSYEQYF
V: TRBV29-1
D: TRBD1

CDR3: CASSPGRFAETTDTQYF
V: TRBV7-8
D: NA

CDR3: CASSPPPTGGIYEQYF
V: TRBV28
D: TRBD1

CDR3: CASSLEAGVEAFF
V: TRBV7-2
D: NA

CDR3: CASSPRSGKFTDTQYF
V: TRBV5-4
D: TRBD2

CDR3: CASSFAGVIGNEQFF
V: TRBV7-2
D: TRBD2

CDR3: CASSPVAAPYEQYF
V: TRBV7-2
D: NA

CDR3: CASSGGTGPTYGYTF
V: TRBV5-4
D: TRBD1

CDR3: CASSPDVNYGYTF
V: TRBV18
D: NA

CDR3: CASSLGAWGSPNTGELFF
V: TRBV7-9
D: NA

CDR3: CASSDTPNTEAFF
V: TRBV28
D: NA

CDR3: CASSLDGSGTNEQFF
V: TRBV7-2
D: NA

CDR3: CASSESGTSERTDTQYF
V: TRBV10-2
D: TRBD2

CDR3: CASSLNRGWEQFF
V: TRBV7-6
D: TRBD1

CDR3: CASSQTSGSTGEQFF
V: TRBV6-4
D: TRBD2

CDR3: CASSLLAGAAVDEQFF
V: TRBV7-7
D: TRBD2

CDR3: CASSWVNQPQHF
V: TRBV7-2
D: NA

CDR3: CASSILQGMAYGYTF
V: TRBV5-8
D: TRBD1

CDR3: CAISERQKNQPQHF
V: TRBV10-3
D: NA

CDR3: CASSQNSAYEQYF
V: TRBV4-2
D: NA

CDR3: CSATGGGALNTEAFF
V: TRBV29-1
D: NA

CDR3: CASSSQGGTSGYNEQFF
V: TRBV7-3
D: TRBD2

CDR3: CASSFRTVSGYTF
V: TRBV28
D: NA

CDR3: CASSSTGGASDTQYF
V: TRBV11-3
D: TRBD1

CDR3: CASSRESNTGELFF
V: TRBV18
D: NA

CDR3: CASSDSPGQGDYEQYF
V: TRBV6-4
D: TRBD1

CDR3: CASSQAAGGTDTQYF
V: TRBV4-2
D: NA

CDR3: CASSLSPGLATLGYTF
V: TRBV5-1
D: NA

CDR3: CATSAGDTQYF
V: TRBV28
D: NA

CDR3: CASSWTIGDPFF
V: TRBV5-4
D: NA

CDR3: CASSRSAARSYEQYF
V: TRBV7-2
D: NA

CDR3: CASSATRRGELFF
V: TRBV13
D: NA

CDR3: CASSLVVGGQETQYF
V: TRBV7-2
D: NA

CDR3: CASTLLGATKNIQYF
V: TRBV27
D: NA

CDR3: CASSLASGTSYEQYF
V: TRBV7-2
D: TRBD2